The 9 T cell receptor beta chains in this list originate from one sample, sequenced in a study of PD-L1 blockade in urothelial cancer. Repertoires were generated with immunoSEQ multiplex PCR, while TCRdb's copy carries only in-frame clones and drops some. This sample has 55,000 to 80,000 clones; 86% occur once, and the top ten carry about 16%. The time point is: pretreatment peripheral blood. Sequenced material: PBMCs, taken around atezolizumab (anti-PD-L1) treatment. The receptor set was obtained from a man aged 55 to 69 with urothelial cancer.

This chain connects TRBV10-3 to TRBJ1-1; D possibly corresponds to TRBD1 (6 bases). The CDR3 extends over 16 amino acids. Germline CDR1 reads ENHRY; CDR2 reads SYGVKD. The V end was cut by 3 bases, the J end by 1 base, with 15 bases between. In DNA form, the CDR3 reads TGTGCCATCAGTGATCAAATGGGGGCAGGGAACACTGAAGCTTTCTTT. It encodes CAISDQMGAGNTEAFF.

This clone was counted only a few times. The chain joins TRBV30 to TRBJ1-2; TRBD1 might be the D (6 bases). The CDR3 runs 11 residues. Germline CDR1 is GTSNPN and CDR2 is SVGIG (reference sequence). The V end was cut by 4 bases, the J end by 4 bases, with 7 bases between. CDR3 nucleotide sequence: TGTGCCTGGACAGGGGCCTATGGCTACACCTTC. Residues: CAWTGAYGYTF.

The genes are TRBV27 and TRBJ1-1, with 9 bases fitting TRBD1. In germline, CDR1 is MNHEY, CDR2 SMNVEV (reference sequence). Trimming took 9 bases from V and 5 from J; bases not matched to a gene: 10. The CDR3 is 14 amino acids. CDR3 coding DNA: TGTGCCAGTTCATTACAGGGGGCGGTTACTGAAGCTTTCTTT. The encoded protein is CASSLQGAVTEAFF.

This sequence joins TRBV5-1 and TRBJ2-5; perhaps TRBD1 as D (5 bases). Germline V gene sequence: CDR1 SGHRS, CDR2 YFSETQ. V shed 5 bases and J shed 5 bases, with 13 bases lying between them. CDR3 length: 13 residues. This chain's CDR3 is CASRGTGLETQYF. Written as DNA, the CDR3 is TGCGCCAGCAGAGGCACAGGTCTGGAGACCCAGTACTTC.

This clone was picked up one time. The chain couples TRBV19 to TRBJ2-3; D perhaps matches TRBD2 (5 bases). Trimming took off 10 bases at V and 0 bases at J, with 11 bases between the two ends. The CDR3 spans 13 residues. Per germline, CDR1 LNHDA and CDR2 SQIVND (reference sequence). In DNA form, the CDR3 reads TGTGCCACCCTTAGCGAGAGCACAGATACGCAGTATTTT. Amino acid sequence: CATLSESTDTQYF.

The chain carries TRBV9 and TRBJ2-5; 10 nucleotides align to TRBD2. CDR3 length equals 17 residues. Germline lookup yields CDR1 SGDLS and CDR2 YYNGEE. V gave up 6 bases and J gave up 4 bases; unmatched junction bases: 15. The CDR3: CASTSNPQRGGPETQYF. The CDR3 bases are TGTGCCAGCACCTCCAACCCCCAGCGGGGGGGCCCAGAGACCCAGTACTTC.

The chain joins TRBV19 to TRBJ1-1, with D perhaps matching TRBD1 (6 bases). The CDR3 covers 15 residues. Germline CDR1 and CDR2: LNHDA and SQIVND (reference sequence). V was cut by 10 bases and J by 2 bases, with 20 bases left in between. The CDR3 DNA is TGTGCCACCCGGACAGACCTAATACAAAACACTGAAGCTTTCTTT. Protein sequence: CATRTDLIQNTEAFF.

This clone was detected only once. This chain links TRBV6-6 with TRBJ2-1; 8 nucleotides align to TRBD1. The CDR3 length is 11 residues. J was trimmed by 10 bases and V by 7 bases; bases with no gene match: 3. Germline assignment: CDR1 MNHNY and CDR2 SVGAGI (reference sequence). The CDR3 loop reads CASNRGTEQFF. CDR3 DNA: TGTGCCAGCAACAGGGGGACGGAGCAGTTCTTC.

The rearrangement uses TRBV9 and TRBJ2-3; D not resolved. CDR1 SGDLS and CDR2 YYNGEE come from the germline V gene. CDR3 length equals 15 residues. V was cut by 3 bases and J by 2 bases, with 13 bases left in between. CDR3 amino acids: CASSGAASLTDTQYF. The CDR3 bases are TGTGCCAGCAGCGGGGCCGCAAGCCTCACAGATACGCAGTATTTT.